This T cell receptor (beta chain) emerged from a study of T-cell reconstitution after alpha-beta-depleted transplantation in children. This clonotype has at least ten counts. CDR3 length: 12 amino acids. CDR1 and CDR2 from the germline V gene are KGHSH and LQKENI. V was pared by 1 base and J by 6 bases, with 6 bases between. The authors prepared the TCRbeta library with unique molecular identifiers. MiXCR was run by TCRdb on the PCR reads, yielding one entry per CDR3 protein. Among about 540,000 distinct CDR3 sequences listed, 18% were seen once. The source material was PBMCs from the stem cell graft donor, sampled from the stem cell graft. The TCR was taken from a human donor who donated a stem cell graft to a child with acute lymphoblastic leukemia. The J gene is TRBJ1-2, the V gene TRBV18, with D maybe TRBD1 (6 bases). CDR3 amino acids: CASSPRQDGYTF. In DNA, the CDR3 is TGTGCCAGCTCACCACGACAGGATGGCTACACCTTC.